This TCR beta chain was sequenced for a study of blood T cell repertoires in COVID-19. Study details: COVID-19 samples collected from the United States, Italy and Spain covered acute and convalescent phases. In each case, the material was cDNA or gDNA derived from T cells, B-cell-depleted T cells, or PBMCs.

The data were produced by immunoSEQ multiplex PCR, yet TCRdb's version contains in-frame clones alone and is incomplete. The sample lists 100,000 to 130,000 clones; 88% were seen once. Germline CDR1 and CDR2: MDHEN and SYDVKM. Trimming took off 8 bases at V and 2 bases at J, with 10 bases between the two ends. The CDR3 sequence is 13 residues long. This chain uses TRBV28 with TRBJ1-5, with no clear D. Sequencing input: peripheral blood. This TCR came from a man aged 45-65 years with active or convalescent COVID-19. CDR3 sequence: CASYRTGNQPQHF. CDR3 nucleotide sequence: TGTGCCAGCTACAGAACAGGCAATCAGCCCCAGCATTTT.